The 28 T cell receptor beta chains reported below all come from one sample, sequenced in a study of graft-versus-host responses after intestinal transplantation. This table comes from immunoSEQ multiplex PCR, and its TCRdb copy is limited to in-frame clones, with some not included. The repertoire consists of about 100,000 clones, with approximately 92% occurring once and the leading ten covering 15% to 20%. The source material was PBMCs, sampled 450 to 480 days after intestinal transplant. The receptors here all came from a human patient who received an intestinal transplant, so some T cells may come from the graft donor.

A few counts support this clone. This chain uses TRBV19 with TRBJ1-2, with D perhaps TRBD1 (6 bases). Germline assignment: CDR1 LNHDA and CDR2 SQIVND (reference sequence). The CDR3 length is 13 residues. The ends were cut back, 4 bases at V and 8 bases at J, with 14 bases in the middle. As DNA, the CDR3 is TGTGCCAGTAGTAGAGGTGGGGGCGAAGGCTACACCTTC. Translated, it gives CASSRGGGEGYTF.

V and J are TRBV7-3 and TRBJ1-2, with D possibly being TRBD1 (5 bases). Trimming took 5 bases from V and 8 from J, leaving 24 bases between them. This CDR3 has 16 amino acids. Per germline, CDR1 SGHTA and CDR2 FQGTGA. The CDR3 DNA sequence: TGTGCCAGCAGCCCAAATCCGGGACTTTCTTCCAAAGGCTACACCTTC. Its translation: CASSPNPGLSSKGYTF.

This clone occurred once. The chain links TRBV6-1 to TRBJ1-6; D perhaps matches TRBD1 (5 bases). The V gene lost 4 bases and the J gene lost 8 bases, with 18 bases spanning the gap. Germline V gene sequence: CDR1 MNHNS, CDR2 SASEGT. The CDR3 totals 16 residues. The CDR3 sequence: CASSAWMGGKDSPLHF. The CDR3 nucleotides read TGTGCCAGCAGTGCCTGGATGGGGGGGAAGGATTCACCCCTCCACTTT.

The gene calls are TRBV6-5 and TRBJ1-6; D remains ambiguous. Looked up from germline, CDR1 is MNHEY and CDR2 is SVGAGI. With 10 bases removed from V and 7 bases from J, the gap between germline ends came to 11 bases. The CDR3 runs 12 residues. DNA of the CDR3: TGTGCCACCTTAGGACCCAATTCACCCCTCCACTTT. Translating it yields CATLGPNSPLHF.

The genes are TRBV7-9 and TRBJ2-7; 7 nucleotides agree with TRBD1. The CDR3 is 14 amino acids. Losses at the gene ends were 4 bases for V and 7 bases for J; bases not matched to a gene: 10. Germline V lookup: CDR1 SEHNR, CDR2 FQNEAQ (reference sequence). The CDR3 sequence: CASSSQQGSGEQYF. The CDR3 nucleotides are TGTGCCAGCAGCTCGCAACAGGGGTCGGGAGAGCAGTACTTC.

The table lists this clone with a count of one. The V and J genes are TRBV4-1 and TRBJ2-3; 7 nucleotides align to TRBD2. Per the germline V gene, CDR1 is MGHRA and CDR2 is YSYEKL. Germline trimming cut 5 bases from V and 0 bases from J; bases unmatched to any gene: 2. The CDR3 is made up of 14 amino acids. The chain's CDR3 is CASSTGGSTDTQYF. In DNA, the CDR3 is TGCGCCAGCAGCACGGGGGGTAGCACAGATACGCAGTATTTT.

The genes are TRBV7-6 and TRBJ1-1; a weak D match, TRBD1 (5 bases). Deletions cut 5 bases from V and 1 base from J, with 17 bases between. This CDR3 region has 16 residues. The V gene's germline CDR1 is SGHVS and CDR2 FNYEAQ. Written as DNA, the CDR3 is TGTGCCAGCAGCCCCCCCAATGGGGCGGCGAACACTGAAGCTTTCTTT. Translation gives CASSPPNGAANTEAFF.

The gene calls are TRBV11-2 and TRBJ2-7; D remains unclear. The CDR3 totals 15 residues. Trimming left V 3 bases short and J 3 bases short, with 15 bases between. The germline gives CDR1 SGHAT, CDR2 FQNNGV. The CDR3 sequence: CASSFLGFGGYEQYF. The CDR3 DNA sequence: TGTGCCAGCAGCTTTTTGGGTTTCGGCGGCTACGAGCAGTACTTC.

The genes are TRBV6-6 and TRBJ1-1, with D hard to call. The CDR3 is 15 amino acids. In germline, CDR1 is MNHNY, CDR2 SVGAGI (reference sequence). Trimming took 5 bases from V and 1 from J, leaving 14 bases between them. The CDR3 region is CASSPNGVGNTEAFF. Here the CDR3 DNA reads TGTGCCAGCAGTCCTAACGGGGTAGGGAACACTGAAGCTTTCTTT.

The CDR3 coding sequence is TGTGCCAGCAGCCAAGATCTGGCTTGGACACGGGATTATGGCTACACCTTC. It is translated as CASSQDLAWTRDYGYTF. J is TRBJ1-2 and V is TRBV4-2; the D gene is possibly TRBD1 (5 bases). CDR3 size: 17 residues. The V gene lost 0 bases and the J gene lost 5 bases, with 19 bases spanning the gap. From germline, CDR1 is LGHNA and CDR2 YNFKEQ.

This clone was found a few times. This same CDR3 is encoded by further DNA sequences in the sample. CDR3 nucleotide sequence: TGTGCCAGCAGCCCAGGGGGGCTGTGGGGAAACACCATATATTTT. This encodes CASSPGGLWGNTIYF. This chain joins TRBV7-2 and TRBJ1-3; TRBD1 aligns across 7 bases. V gave up 5 bases and J gave up 4 bases; unmatched junction bases: 8. This CDR3 spans 15 amino acids. Germline values: CDR1 SGHTA, CDR2 FQGNSA.

Here the CDR3 reads CASSQDVGTYQPQHF. In DNA form, the CDR3 reads TGTGCCAGCAGCCAAGATGTCGGTACGTATCAGCCCCAGCATTTT. The chain uses TRBV4-2 and TRBJ1-5; D is undetermined. CDR1 is LGHNA and CDR2 is YNFKEQ in the germline V gene. CDR3 size: 15 residues. V was trimmed by 0 bases and J by 5 bases, leaving 11 bases between them.

The gene calls are TRBV9 and TRBJ2-1, with TRBD1 as a possible D gene (6 bases). Germline loops: CDR1 SGDLS, CDR2 YYNGEE. This CDR3 is 15 amino acids long. V was cut by 2 bases and J by 4 bases, with 13 bases left in between. This chain's CDR3 is CASSVGTPAYNEQFF. The DNA of the CDR3 is TGTGCCAGCAGCGTGGGGACACCGGCTTACAATGAGCAGTTCTTC.

The V gene is TRBV7-9, the J gene TRBJ2-7, with TRBD1 identical over 8 bases. The length of the CDR3 is 12 residues. V shed 4 bases, J shed 6 bases, and the junction held 2 bases outside the gene matches. Germline CDR1 is SEHNR and CDR2 is FQNEAQ (reference sequence). The CDR3: CASSYGQGEQYF. DNA for the CDR3: TGTGCCAGCAGCTACGGACAGGGCGAGCAGTACTTC. The full variable domain, rest sourced from reference TRBV7-9 and TRBJ2-7, is DTGVSQNPRHKITKRGQNVTFRCDPISEHNRLYWYRQTLGQGPEFLTYFQNEAQLEKSRLLSDRFSAERPKGSFSTLEIQRTEQGDSAMYLCASSYGQGEQYFGPGTRLTVT.

The chain recombines TRBV19 with TRBJ1-5; D remains unclear. Germline V lookup: CDR1 LNHDA, CDR2 SQIVND (reference sequence). The CDR3 runs 13 residues. Trimming took off 5 bases at V and 2 bases at J, with 7 bases between the two ends. The CDR3 reads CASSSTRNQPQHF. CDR3 sequence (DNA): TGTGCCAGTAGTTCGACTCGCAATCAGCCCCAGCATTTT.

This clone was counted once. The V and J genes are TRBV5-6 and TRBJ1-4; 9 nucleotides line up with TRBD1. After removal of 4 bases from V and 5 bases from J, the junction contained 3 bases not matched to a gene. Germline CDR1 SGHDT, CDR2 YYEEEE. The CDR3 consists of 14 residues. CDR3 nucleotides: TGTGCCAGCAGCCACGGGACAGGGAATGAAAAACTGTTTTTT. Translating gives CASSHGTGNEKLFF.

The V and J genes are TRBV27 and TRBJ1-5; 10 bases match TRBD1. The CDR3 totals 17 residues. CDR1 is MNHEY, CDR2 SMNVEV, per germline (reference sequence). The J segment lost 0 bases and the V segment lost 6 bases, leaving 8 bases of the junction unmatched. The CDR3 DNA reads as TGTGCCAGCAGGTCGGGACAGGGGACGTATAGCAATCAGCCCCAGCATTTT. It yields the protein CASRSGQGTYSNQPQHF.

The chain joins TRBV6-6 to TRBJ1-3, with D maybe TRBD1 (5 bases). The germline V gene has CDR1 MNHNY and CDR2 SVGAGI (reference sequence). Deletions cut 7 bases from V and 8 bases from J, with 21 bases between. CDR3 length: 15 residues. The CDR3 here is CASTETGGPPDTIYF. In DNA, the CDR3 is TGTGCCAGCACTGAAACCGGGGGACCCCCGGACACCATATATTTT.

This clone has just one count. The chain links TRBV5-4 to TRBJ2-5; TRBD2 aligns across 10 bases. The DNA end lines up better with TRBJ2-7; the J call may be wrong. CDR1 is SGHNT, CDR2 YYREEE, per germline (reference sequence). CDR3 length: 14 amino acids. The DNA for the CDR3 is TGTGCCGCGACGCAAGCGGGGGGGCCCGACGAGCAGTACTTC. Translating it yields CAATQAGGPDEQYF.

The chain has TRBV5-1 and TRBJ2-5; 9 bases are shared with TRBD2. The CDR3 runs 14 residues. Losses at the gene ends were 4 bases for V and 4 bases for J; bases not matched to a gene: 5. Germline values: CDR1 SGHRS, CDR2 YFSETQ. CDR3 in amino acids: CASSRGGAGETQYF. The DNA for the CDR3 is TGCGCCAGCAGCCGCGGGGGGGCAGGAGAGACCCAGTACTTC.

The chain recombines TRBV27 with TRBJ1-1, with no clear D. Trimming took off 6 bases at V and 5 bases at J, with 10 bases between the two ends. Germline V gives CDR1 MNHEY, CDR2 SMNVEV (reference sequence). The CDR3 runs to 12 residues. This chain's CDR3 is CASRQTGTEAFF. CDR3 bases: TGTGCCAGCAGACAGACTGGGACTGAAGCTTTCTTT.

The V and J genes are TRBV4-1 and TRBJ1-2; 8 positions agree with TRBD1. In germline, CDR1 is MGHRA, CDR2 YSYEKL. CDR3 length: 20 amino acids. V was clipped by 1 base and J by 7 bases; unmatched bases: 23. The CDR3 loop is CASSQVRQAGGANKLLGYTF. CDR3 sequence (DNA): TGCGCCAGCAGCCAAGTGAGGCAGGCAGGGGGCGCGAATAAGCTGCTTGGCTACACCTTC.

The chain recombines TRBV9 with TRBJ1-1, with unresolved D. The CDR3 totals 13 residues. Per germline, CDR1 SGDLS and CDR2 YYNGEE. V dropped 0 bases and J dropped 5 bases, with 8 bases sitting between them. The CDR3, as DNA: TGTGCCAGCAGCGTAGGTCCGGAGACTGAAGCTTTCTTT. Its protein is CASSVGPETEAFF.

The rearrangement joins TRBV5-6 to TRBJ2-1; tentatively, D is TRBD1 or TRBD2 (5 bases each). CDR1 and CDR2 from the germline V gene are SGHDT and YYEEEE. Trimming stripped 7 bases from V and 9 bases from J, with 17 bases between. This CDR3 is 13 amino acids long. The CDR3 region is CASDWGYDGEQFF. In DNA, the CDR3 is TGTGCCAGCGACTGGGGGTATGATGGTGAGCAGTTCTTC.

V and J are TRBV4-1 and TRBJ2-3; no clear D gene. Trimming cost V 4 bases and J 5 bases, with 7 bases left between them. The germline V gene has CDR1 MGHRA and CDR2 YSYEKL. The CDR3 runs to 12 residues. CDR3 nucleotides: TGCGCCAGCAGCCCAGACGAAGATACGCAGTATTTT. It translates to CASSPDEDTQYF.

The gene calls are TRBV9 and TRBJ1-4, with 8 bases identical to TRBD1. The CDR3 consists of 16 residues. Germline lookup yields CDR1 SGDLS and CDR2 YYNGEE. The trim removed 7 bases at V and 0 bases at J, leaving 8 bases unmatched. The CDR3 DNA is TGTGCCAGCGCCTGGGGGACAGGCTCAACTAATGAAAAACTGTTTTTT. This codes for CASAWGTGSTNEKLFF.

This clone was picked up one time. The J gene is TRBJ1-1, the V gene TRBV11-2; D ambiguous. Per germline, CDR1 SGHAT and CDR2 FQNNGV. Trimming left V 5 bases short and J 4 bases short, with 11 bases between. There are 13 residues in the CDR3. This chain's CDR3 is CASSPTDGTEAFF. The CDR3 region has the DNA TGTGCCAGCAGCCCGACCGACGGCACTGAAGCTTTCTTT.

V and J are TRBV29-1 and TRBJ1-3, with D maybe TRBD1 (5 bases). The CDR3 extends over 18 amino acids. V gave up 4 bases and J gave up 0 bases, with 22 bases separating them. The germline CDR1 and CDR2 sequences are SQVTM and ANQGSEA. This CDR3 reads CSVVMEGATRGSGNTIYF. The CDR3 bases are TGCAGCGTTGTAATGGAGGGAGCGACAAGGGGCTCTGGAAACACCATATATTTT.